The present entry profiles one T cell receptor (beta chain) with its context. The sample comes from a study of blood T cell repertoires in COVID-19. Study-wide context: COVID-19 samples collected from the United States, Italy and Spain covered acute and convalescent phases. T cells, B-cell-depleted T cells, or PBMCs provided the cDNA or gDNA that served as material.

In the source study's methods: It was from reference gene primer amplification that nucleated cell counts were estimated. The method was immunoSEQ multiplex PCR; TCRdb's version includes in-frame clones alone and lacks a portion of them. V, J and clone size were drawn from that table, and D and trimming were deduced from the DNA. The table lists under 300,000 clones, roughly 77% of them singletons. The sequence was collected from a woman of 80 years or more with acute or convalescent COVID-19. The material sequenced was peripheral blood.

The CDR3 sequence is CASSVAPGQPYSGNTIYF. The DNA for the CDR3 is TGTGCCAGCAGCGTAGCCCCCGGACAGCCCTACTCTGGAAACACCATATATTTT. This chain connects TRBV9 to TRBJ1-3; D is possibly TRBD1 (6 bases). Per the germline V gene, CDR1 is SGDLS and CDR2 is YYNGEE. The CDR3 length is 18 residues. Trimming pared 0 bases from V and 0 bases from J, leaving 16 bases between.